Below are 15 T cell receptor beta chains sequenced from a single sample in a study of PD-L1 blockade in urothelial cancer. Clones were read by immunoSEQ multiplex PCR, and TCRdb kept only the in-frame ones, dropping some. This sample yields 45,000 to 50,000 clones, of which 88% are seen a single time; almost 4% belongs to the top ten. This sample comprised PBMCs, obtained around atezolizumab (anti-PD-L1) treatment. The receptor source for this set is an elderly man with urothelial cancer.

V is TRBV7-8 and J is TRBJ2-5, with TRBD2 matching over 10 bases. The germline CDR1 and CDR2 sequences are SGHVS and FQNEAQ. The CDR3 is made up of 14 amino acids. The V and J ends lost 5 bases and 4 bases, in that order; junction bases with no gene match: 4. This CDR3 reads CASSPSGRAETQYF. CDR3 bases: TGTGCCAGCAGCCCCAGCGGGAGGGCAGAGACCCAGTACTTC.

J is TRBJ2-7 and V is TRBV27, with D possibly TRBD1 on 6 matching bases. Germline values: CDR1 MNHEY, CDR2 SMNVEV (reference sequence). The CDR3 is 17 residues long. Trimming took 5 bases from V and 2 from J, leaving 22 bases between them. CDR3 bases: TGTGCCAGCAGTCCTGGACTTGACCAGGGGCAAGCCTACGAGCAGTACTTC. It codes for CASSPGLDQGQAYEQYF.

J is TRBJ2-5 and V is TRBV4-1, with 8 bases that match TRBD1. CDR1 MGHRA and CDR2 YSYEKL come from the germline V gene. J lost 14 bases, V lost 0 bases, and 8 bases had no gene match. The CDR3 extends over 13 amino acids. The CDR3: CASSQDSGTGRYF. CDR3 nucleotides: TGCGCCAGCAGCCAAGATTCAGGGACAGGCCGTTACTTC.

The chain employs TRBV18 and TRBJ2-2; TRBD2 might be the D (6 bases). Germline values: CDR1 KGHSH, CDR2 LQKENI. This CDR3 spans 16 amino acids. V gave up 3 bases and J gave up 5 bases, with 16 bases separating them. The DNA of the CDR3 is TGTGCCAGCTCACCTTCTAGGAGGGTGGAAACCGGGGAGCTGTTTTTT. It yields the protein CASSPSRRVETGELFF.

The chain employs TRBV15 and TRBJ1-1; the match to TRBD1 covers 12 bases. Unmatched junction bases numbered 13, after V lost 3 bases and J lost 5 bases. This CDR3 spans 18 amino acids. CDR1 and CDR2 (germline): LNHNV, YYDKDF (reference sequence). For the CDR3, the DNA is TGTGCCACCAGCAGGAGACCACCGGGACAGGGGGCCTGGACTGAAGCTTTCTTT. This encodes CATSRRPPGQGAWTEAFF.

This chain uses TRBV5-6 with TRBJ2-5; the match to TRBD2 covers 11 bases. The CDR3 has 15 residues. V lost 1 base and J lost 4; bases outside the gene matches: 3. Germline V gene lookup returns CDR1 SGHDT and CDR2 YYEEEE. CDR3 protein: CASSLRLAGGETQYF. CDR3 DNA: TGTGCCAGCAGCTTGCGGCTAGCGGGAGGAGAGACCCAGTACTTC.

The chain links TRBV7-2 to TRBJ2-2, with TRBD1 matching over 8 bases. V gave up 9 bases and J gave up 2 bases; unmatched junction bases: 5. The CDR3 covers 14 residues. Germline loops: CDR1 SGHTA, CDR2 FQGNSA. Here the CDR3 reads CASQGALNTGELFF. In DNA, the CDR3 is TGTGCCAGTCAGGGGGCGCTTAACACCGGGGAGCTGTTTTTT. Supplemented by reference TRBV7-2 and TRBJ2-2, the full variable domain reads GAGVSQSPSNKVTEKGKDVELRCDPISGHTALYWYRQSLGQGLEFLIYFQGNSAPDKSGLPSDRFSAERTGGSVSTLTIQRTQQEDSAVYLCASQGALNTGELFFGEGSRLTVL.

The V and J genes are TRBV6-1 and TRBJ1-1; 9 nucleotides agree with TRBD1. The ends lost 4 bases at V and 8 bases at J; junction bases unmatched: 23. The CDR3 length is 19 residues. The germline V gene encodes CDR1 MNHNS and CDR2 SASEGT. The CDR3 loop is CASSAHPRTGVGRTPEAFF. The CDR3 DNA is TGTGCCAGCAGTGCCCACCCTAGGACAGGGGTAGGGCGTACACCCGAAGCTTTCTTT.

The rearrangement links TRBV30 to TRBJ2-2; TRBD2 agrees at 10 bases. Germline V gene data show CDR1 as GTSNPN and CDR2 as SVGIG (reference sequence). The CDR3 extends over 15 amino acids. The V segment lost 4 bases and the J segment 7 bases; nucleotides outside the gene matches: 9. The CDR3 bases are TGTGCCTGGACTCCTAGCGGGAGAAAGGGCGGGGAGCTGTTTTTT. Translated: CAWTPSGRKGGELFF. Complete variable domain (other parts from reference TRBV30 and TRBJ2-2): SQTIHQWPATLVQPVGSPLSLECTVEGTSNPNLYWYRQAAGRGLQLLFYSVGIGQISSEVPQNLSASRPQDRQFILSSKKLLLSDSGFYLCAWTPSGRKGGELFFGEGSRLTVL.

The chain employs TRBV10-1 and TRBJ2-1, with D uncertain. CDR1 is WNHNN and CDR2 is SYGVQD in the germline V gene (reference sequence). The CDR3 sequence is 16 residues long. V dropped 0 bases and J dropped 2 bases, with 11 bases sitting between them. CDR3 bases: TGCGCCAGCAGTGAGTCGGGCAGGTTTCCCTACAATGAGCAGTTCTTC. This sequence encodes CASSESGRFPYNEQFF.

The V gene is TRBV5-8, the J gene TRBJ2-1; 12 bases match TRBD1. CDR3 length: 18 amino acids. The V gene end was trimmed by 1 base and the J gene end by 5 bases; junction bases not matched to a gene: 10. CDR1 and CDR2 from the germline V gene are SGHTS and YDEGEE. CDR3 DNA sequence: TGTGCCAGCAGCTTGTGGGGGACAGGGGGCATTACGGACAATGAGCAGTTCTTC. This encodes CASSLWGTGGITDNEQFF.

The CDR3 sequence: CASSISGGRLSTDTQYF. The CDR3 DNA sequence: TGTGCCAGTAGTATATCCGGCGGAAGACTTAGCACAGATACGCAGTATTTT. The rearrangement links TRBV19 to TRBJ2-3; D is ambiguous. There are 17 residues in the CDR3. CDR1 and CDR2 (germline): LNHDA, SQIVND (reference sequence). With 2 bases removed from V and 0 bases from J, the gap between germline ends came to 15 bases.

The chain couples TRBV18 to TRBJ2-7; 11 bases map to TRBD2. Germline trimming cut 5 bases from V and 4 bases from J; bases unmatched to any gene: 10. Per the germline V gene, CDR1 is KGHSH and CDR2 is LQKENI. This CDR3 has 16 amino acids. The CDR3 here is CASSWAGTSGSYEQYF. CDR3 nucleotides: TGTGCCAGCTCATGGGCCGGGACTAGCGGCTCTTACGAGCAGTACTTC.

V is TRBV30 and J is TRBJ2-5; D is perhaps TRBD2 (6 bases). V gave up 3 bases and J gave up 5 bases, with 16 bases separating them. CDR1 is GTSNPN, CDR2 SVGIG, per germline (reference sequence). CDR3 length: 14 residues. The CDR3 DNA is TGTGCCTGGAGGGGTGTGGGGGGTGGGGAGACCCAGTACTTC. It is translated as CAWRGVGGGETQYF.

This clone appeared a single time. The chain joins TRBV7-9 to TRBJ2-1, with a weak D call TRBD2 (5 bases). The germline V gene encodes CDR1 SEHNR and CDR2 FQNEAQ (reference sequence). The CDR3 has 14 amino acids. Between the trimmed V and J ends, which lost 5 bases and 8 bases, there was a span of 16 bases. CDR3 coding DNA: TGTGCCAGCAGCCCCTCGAGGGAGTTCGATGAGCAGTTCTTC. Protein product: CASSPSREFDEQFF.